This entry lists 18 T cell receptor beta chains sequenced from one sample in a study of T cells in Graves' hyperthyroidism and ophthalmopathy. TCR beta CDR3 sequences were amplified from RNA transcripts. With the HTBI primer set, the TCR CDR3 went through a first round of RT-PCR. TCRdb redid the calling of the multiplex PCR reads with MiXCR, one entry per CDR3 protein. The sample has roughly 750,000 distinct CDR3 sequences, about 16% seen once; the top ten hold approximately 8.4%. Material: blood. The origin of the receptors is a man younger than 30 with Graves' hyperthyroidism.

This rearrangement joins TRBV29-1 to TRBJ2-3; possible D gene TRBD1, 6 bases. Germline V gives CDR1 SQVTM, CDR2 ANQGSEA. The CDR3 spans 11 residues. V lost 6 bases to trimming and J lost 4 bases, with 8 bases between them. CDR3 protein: CSVHRADTQYF. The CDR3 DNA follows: TGCAGCGTCCACAGGGCAGATACGCAGTATTTT.

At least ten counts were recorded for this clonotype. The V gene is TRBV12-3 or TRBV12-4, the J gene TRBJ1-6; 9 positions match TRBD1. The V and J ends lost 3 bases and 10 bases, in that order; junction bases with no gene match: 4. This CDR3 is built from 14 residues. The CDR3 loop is CASSFTGGRSPLHF. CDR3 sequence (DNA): TGTGCCAGCAGTTTTACAGGGGGCAGGTCACCCCTCCACTTT.

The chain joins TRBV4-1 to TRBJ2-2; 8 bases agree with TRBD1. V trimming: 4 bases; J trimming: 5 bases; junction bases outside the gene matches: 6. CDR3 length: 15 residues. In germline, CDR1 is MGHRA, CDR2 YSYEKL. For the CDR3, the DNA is TGCGCCAGCAGCCTTCGGACAGGGCGGACCGGGGAGCTGTTTTTT. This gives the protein CASSLRTGRTGELFF.

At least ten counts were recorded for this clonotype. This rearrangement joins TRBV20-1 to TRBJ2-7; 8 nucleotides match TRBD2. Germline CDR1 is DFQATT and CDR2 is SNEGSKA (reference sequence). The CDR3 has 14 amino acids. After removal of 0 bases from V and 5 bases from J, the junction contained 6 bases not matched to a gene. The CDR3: CSARDRAGADEQYF. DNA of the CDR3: TGCAGTGCTAGAGATAGAGCGGGAGCGGACGAGCAGTACTTC.

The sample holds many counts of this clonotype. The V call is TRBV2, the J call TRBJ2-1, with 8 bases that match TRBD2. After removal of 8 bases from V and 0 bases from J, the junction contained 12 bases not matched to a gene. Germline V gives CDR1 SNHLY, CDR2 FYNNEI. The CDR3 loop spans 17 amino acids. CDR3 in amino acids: CASGQTTSAASYNEQFF. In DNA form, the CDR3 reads TGTGCCAGCGGCCAGACGACTAGCGCGGCCTCCTACAATGAGCAGTTCTTC.

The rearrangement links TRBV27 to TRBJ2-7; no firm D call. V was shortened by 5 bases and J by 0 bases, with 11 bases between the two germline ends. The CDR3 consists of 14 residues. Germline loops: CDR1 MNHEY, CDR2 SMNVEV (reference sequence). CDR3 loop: CASSPTIFSYEQYF. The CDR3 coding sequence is TGTGCCAGCAGTCCGACAATTTTCTCCTACGAGCAGTACTTC.

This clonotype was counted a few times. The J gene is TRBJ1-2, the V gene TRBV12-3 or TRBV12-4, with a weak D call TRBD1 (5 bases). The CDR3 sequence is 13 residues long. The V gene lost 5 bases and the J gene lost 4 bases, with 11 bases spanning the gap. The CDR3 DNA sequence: TGTGCCAGCAGTCCGGACATTCCCTATGGCTACACCTTC. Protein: CASSPDIPYGYTF.

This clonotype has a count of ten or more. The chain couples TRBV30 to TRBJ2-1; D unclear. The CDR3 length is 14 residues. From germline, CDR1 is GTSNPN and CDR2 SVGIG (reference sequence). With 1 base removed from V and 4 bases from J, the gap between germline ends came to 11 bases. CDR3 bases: TGTGCCTGGAGTGGTCTCAACTCGTACAATGAGCAGTTCTTC. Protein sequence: CAWSGLNSYNEQFF.

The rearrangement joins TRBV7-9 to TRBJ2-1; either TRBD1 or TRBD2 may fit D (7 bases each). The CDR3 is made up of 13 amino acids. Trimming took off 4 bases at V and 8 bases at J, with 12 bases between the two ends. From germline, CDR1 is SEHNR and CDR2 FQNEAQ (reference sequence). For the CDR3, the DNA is TGTGCCAGCAGCTCAGGGGGGGCTTATGAGCAGTTCTTC. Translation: CASSSGGAYEQFF.

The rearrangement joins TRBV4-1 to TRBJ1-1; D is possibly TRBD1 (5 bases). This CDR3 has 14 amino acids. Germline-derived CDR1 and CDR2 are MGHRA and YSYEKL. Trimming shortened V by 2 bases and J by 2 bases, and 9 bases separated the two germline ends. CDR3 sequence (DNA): TGCGCCAGCAGCCAAAGGGACGTTAACACTGAAGCTTTCTTT. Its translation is CASSQRDVNTEAFF.

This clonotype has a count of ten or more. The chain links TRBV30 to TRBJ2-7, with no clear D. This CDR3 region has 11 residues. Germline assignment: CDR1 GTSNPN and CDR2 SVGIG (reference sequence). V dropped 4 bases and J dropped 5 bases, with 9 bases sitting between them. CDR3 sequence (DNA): TGTGCCTGGAATACCGCCGACGAGCAGTACTTC. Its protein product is CAWNTADEQYF.

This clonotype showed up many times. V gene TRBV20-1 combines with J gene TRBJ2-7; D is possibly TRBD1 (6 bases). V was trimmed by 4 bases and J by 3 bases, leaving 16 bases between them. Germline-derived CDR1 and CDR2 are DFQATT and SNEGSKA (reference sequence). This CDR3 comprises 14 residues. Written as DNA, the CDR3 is TGCAGTGCTACTATAGGGACACAATTCTACGAGCAGTACTTC. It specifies CSATIGTQFYEQYF.

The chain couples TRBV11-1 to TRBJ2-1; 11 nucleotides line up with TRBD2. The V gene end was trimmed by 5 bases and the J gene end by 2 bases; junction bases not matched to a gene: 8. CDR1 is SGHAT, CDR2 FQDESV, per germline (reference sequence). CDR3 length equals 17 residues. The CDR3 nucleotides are TGTGCCAGCAGCCAAAGATATAGCGGGAGGGCCTACAATGAGCAGTTCTTC. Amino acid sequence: CASSQRYSGRAYNEQFF.

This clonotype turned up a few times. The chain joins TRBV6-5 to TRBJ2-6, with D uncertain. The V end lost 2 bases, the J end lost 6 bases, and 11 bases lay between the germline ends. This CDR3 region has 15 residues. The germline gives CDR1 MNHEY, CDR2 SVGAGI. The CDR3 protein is CASSYAPRVANVLTF. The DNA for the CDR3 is TGTGCCAGCAGTTACGCCCCCCGAGTGGCCAACGTCCTGACTTTC.

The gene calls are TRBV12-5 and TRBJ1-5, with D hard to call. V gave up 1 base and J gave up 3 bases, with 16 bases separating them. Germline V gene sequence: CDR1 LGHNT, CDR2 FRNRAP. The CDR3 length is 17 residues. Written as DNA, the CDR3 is TGTGCTAGTGGTTTGGCCGCCCTTGGTGGGCTCAATCAGCCCCAGCATTTT. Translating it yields CASGLAALGGLNQPQHF.

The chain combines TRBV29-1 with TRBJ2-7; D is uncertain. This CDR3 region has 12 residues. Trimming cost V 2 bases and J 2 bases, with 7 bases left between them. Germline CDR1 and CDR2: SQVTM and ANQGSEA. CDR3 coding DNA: TGCAGCGTTGAAACCTCTACCTACGAGCAGTACTTC. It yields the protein CSVETSTYEQYF.

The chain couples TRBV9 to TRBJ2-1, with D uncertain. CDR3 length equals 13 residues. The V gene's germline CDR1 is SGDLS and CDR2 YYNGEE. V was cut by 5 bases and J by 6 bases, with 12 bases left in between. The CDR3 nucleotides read TGTGCCAGCAGTTTCGATGGCGGCAATGAGCAGTTCTTC. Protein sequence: CASSFDGGNEQFF.

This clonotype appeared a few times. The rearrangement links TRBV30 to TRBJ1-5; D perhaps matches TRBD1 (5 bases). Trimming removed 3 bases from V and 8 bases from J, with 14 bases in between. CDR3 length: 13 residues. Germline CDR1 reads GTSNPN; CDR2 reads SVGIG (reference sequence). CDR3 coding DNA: TGTGCCTGGAGCACTAGGGGTGGGGAGCCCCAGCATTTT. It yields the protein CAWSTRGGEPQHF.